This T cell receptor beta chain was profiled in a study of cytomegalovirus exposure and HLA in healthy donors. TCRdb's table, derived via immunoSEQ multiplex PCR, lists solely in-frame clones and lacks some. The table lists 100,000 to 150,000 clones, 89% of them singletons. The germline V gene encodes CDR1 SGHAT and CDR2 FQDESV (reference sequence). V lost 5 bases and J 6 bases, leaving 16 bases between the germline ends. The CDR3 is 15 amino acids. The V gene is TRBV11-1, the J gene TRBJ2-2, with D possibly matching TRBD2 (7 bases). Input material: PBMCs. The TCR was taken from a woman between 18 and 29 years old in good health and CMV-seronegative. The CDR3 nucleotides read TGTGCCAGCAGCCCAAAGGGGGGGGGCTCCGGGGAGCTGTTTTTT. Its protein is CASSPKGGGSGELFF.